The next 15 T cell receptor beta chains were all read from a single sample in a study of blood T cell repertoires in COVID-19. Sequencing was performed with immunoSEQ multiplex PCR; in TCRdb, only in-frame clones are kept and a portion is missing. The table has about 120,000 clones, about 87% seen once; the top ten hold approximately 2%. The sequenced sample was peripheral blood. The receptors derive from a woman aged 45-65 years with acute or convalescent COVID-19.

In its sample, this clone was seen once. The chain joins TRBV7-7 to TRBJ2-1; D may be TRBD2 (6 bases). V lost 5 bases and J lost 4, with 15 bases in between. The germline gives CDR1 SSHAT, CDR2 FNYEAQ (reference sequence). CDR3 length: 15 residues. The CDR3 protein is CASSPGTSAYNEQFF. CDR3 coding DNA: TGTGCCAGCAGCCCCGGGACTTCTGCATACAATGAGCAGTTCTTC.

J is TRBJ1-3 and V is TRBV10-2; D is perhaps TRBD1 (5 bases). The germline gives CDR1 WSHSY, CDR2 SAAADI. This CDR3 contains 15 residues. V shed 6 bases and J shed 4 bases, with 16 bases lying between them. CDR3 bases: TGCGCCAGCAGCCCCGACAGTCAGCTAGGAAACACCATATATTTT. Its translation is CASSPDSQLGNTIYF.

The chain couples TRBV20-1 to TRBJ1-1, with D possibly being TRBD1 (5 bases). Germline assignment: CDR1 DFQATT and CDR2 SNEGSKA (reference sequence). V was shortened by 3 bases and J by 1 base, with 12 bases between the two germline ends. This CDR3 contains 14 residues. CDR3 DNA: TGCAGTGCTAGTTATTGGCAGGGGAACACTGAAGCTTTCTTT. Residues: CSASYWQGNTEAFF.

The J gene is TRBJ2-7, the V gene TRBV6-2 or TRBV6-3; TRBD2 matches 9 bases. Germline V CDR1 and CDR2: MNHEY, SVGEGT. J gave up 3 bases and V 0 bases, and 12 bases lay outside the gene matches. This CDR3 spans 18 amino acids. CDR3 protein: CASSYSGVAGVRNYEQYF. CDR3 coding DNA: TGTGCCAGCAGTTACTCCGGGGTAGCGGGAGTAAGGAACTACGAGCAGTACTTC.

The V and J genes are TRBV4-2 and TRBJ1-2; perhaps TRBD1 as D (6 bases). The V end lost 3 bases, the J end lost 4 bases, and 21 bases lay between the germline ends. The CDR3 is made up of 17 amino acids. Germline-derived CDR1 and CDR2 are LGHNA and YNFKEQ. The CDR3 loop reads CASSQGTLVGGGYGYTF. The CDR3, as DNA: TGTGCCAGCAGCCAGGGGACACTGGTTGGGGGGGGCTATGGCTACACCTTC.

In nucleotides, the CDR3 is TGTGCCACCAGTGGGGATGAAGGGGGCTTTCCCGGGGAGCTGTTTTTT. Amino acid sequence: CATSGDEGGFPGELFF. V gene TRBV24-1 combines with J gene TRBJ2-2; 7 positions match TRBD1. Germline CDR1 KGHDR, CDR2 SFDVKD. CDR3 length equals 16 residues. With V trimmed by 5 bases and J by 6 bases, 11 bases remained unmatched.

This chain connects TRBV5-4 to TRBJ1-5, with D maybe TRBD1 (5 bases). From germline, CDR1 is SGHNT and CDR2 YYREEE (reference sequence). This CDR3 has 18 residues. Trimming stripped 4 bases from V and 2 bases from J, with 22 bases between. CDR3 sequence reads: CASSPTTGIFRGNQPQHF. CDR3 DNA sequence: TGTGCCAGCAGCCCAACAACAGGAATCTTTCGTGGCAATCAGCCCCAGCATTTT.

The chain joins TRBV5-1 to TRBJ2-7; D may be TRBD1 (5 bases). The CDR3 has 14 amino acids. Germline V lookup: CDR1 SGHRS, CDR2 YFSETQ. With 4 bases removed from V and 1 base from J, the gap between germline ends came to 12 bases. The CDR3 loop reads CASSLDTSSYEQYF. CDR3 DNA: TGCGCCAGCAGCCTGGACACCTCTTCCTACGAGCAGTACTTC. The full variable domain, in which reference TRBV5-1 and TRBJ2-7 provide the parts outside the CDR3, is KAGVTQTPRYLIKTRGQQVTLSCSPISGHRSVSWYQQTPGQGLQFLFEYFSETQRNKGNFPGRFSGRQFSNSRSEMNVSTLELGDSALYLCASSLDTSSYEQYFGPGTRLTVT.

CDR3 sequence reads: CASSGTGGKEKLFF. The DNA of the CDR3 is TGTGCCAGCAGTGGCACAGGGGGAAAGGAAAAACTGTTTTTT. The chain couples TRBV2 to TRBJ1-4; 8 nucleotides line up with TRBD1. This CDR3 has 14 residues. Germline V gene lookup returns CDR1 SNHLY and CDR2 FYNNEI. The J segment lost 8 bases and the V segment lost 4 bases, leaving 6 bases of the junction unmatched.

This chain joins TRBV19 and TRBJ1-2; 8 bases are shared with TRBD1. Unmatched junction bases numbered 3, after V lost 7 bases and J lost 2 bases. The CDR3 is 13 amino acids. Germline CDR1 is LNHDA and CDR2 is SQIVND (reference sequence). The CDR3 DNA reads as TGTGCCAGTACTGGGACAGGAAACTATGGCTACACCTTC. This sequence encodes CASTGTGNYGYTF.

The gene calls are TRBV27 and TRBJ2-7, with D unclear. V was clipped by 0 bases and J by 2 bases, with 11 bases between them. Germline V CDR1 and CDR2: MNHEY, SMNVEV (reference sequence). The CDR3 consists of 15 residues. The DNA of the CDR3 is TGTGCCAGCAGTTTATCGGCAGGAATGCCCTACGAGCAGTACTTC. This codes for CASSLSAGMPYEQYF.

CDR3 in DNA: TGCGCCAGCAGCCAAGACAGGGGGAACTATGGCTACACCTTC. Encoded protein: CASSQDRGNYGYTF. V gene TRBV4-3 combines with J gene TRBJ1-2, with TRBD1 matching 7 bases. Germline CDR1 reads LGHNA; CDR2 reads YSLEER. Germline trimming cut 0 bases from V and 2 bases from J; bases unmatched to any gene: 0. The CDR3 has 14 amino acids.

This clone was recorded many times. The V and J genes are TRBV7-9 and TRBJ2-5; possible D gene TRBD2, 5 bases. Germline assignment: CDR1 SEHNR and CDR2 FQNEAQ (reference sequence). The CDR3 is made up of 14 amino acids. Trimming left V 1 base short and J 1 base short, with 7 bases between. The CDR3 sequence: CASSLGSGQETQYF. The CDR3 nucleotides read TGTGCCAGCAGCTTAGGGAGCGGCCAAGAGACCCAGTACTTC. The full variable domain, with the rest looked up from reference TRBV7-9 and TRBJ2-5, is DTGVSQNPRHKITKRGQNVTFRCDPISEHNRLYWYRQTLGQGPEFLTYFQNEAQLEKSRLLSDRFSAERPKGSFSTLEIQRTEQGDSAMYLCASSLGSGQETQYFGPGTRLLVL.

V gene TRBV20-1 combines with J gene TRBJ2-1; the D gene is possibly TRBD1 (6 bases). Trimming removed 8 bases at V and 5 bases at J, with 10 bases between. CDR3 length: 11 residues. Germline-derived CDR1 and CDR2 are DFQATT and SNEGSKA (reference sequence). The chain's CDR3 is CSLRGHNEQFF. The CDR3 DNA sequence: TGCAGTCTCAGGGGTCACAATGAGCAGTTCTTC.

A single count supports this clone. The CDR3: CASSQEARSPLHF. Written as DNA, the CDR3 is TGTGCCAGCAGCCAAGAAGCCAGGTCACCCCTCCACTTT. The rearrangement uses TRBV3-1 (or the pseudogene TRBV3-2) and TRBJ1-6, with unresolved D. The germline V gene encodes CDR1 LGHDT and CDR2 YNNKEL (reference sequence). Trimming shortened V by 0 bases and J by 10 bases, and 7 bases separated the two germline ends. The length of the CDR3 is 13 residues.